The rows below give T cell receptor beta chains drawn from one sample of a study of blood T cell repertoires in COVID-19. TCRdb's copy holds only in-frame clones and misses some; the assay was immunoSEQ multiplex PCR. This repertoire shows 50,000 or so clones, roughly 90% found once; its top ten account for approximately 15%. Material: peripheral blood. The receptors here all came from a human donor with active COVID-19. The donor label of this sample is uncertain. Each CDR3 is given with its conserved first and last residue. The D gene is left open where the match is weak. Clone size is shown for a subset of rows, as once, few, many or a class of expanded clone.

CDR3aa,CDR3nt,abundance,j_gene,v_gene,d_gene
CASSWNRGGAGDTQYF,TGTGCCAGCAGCTGGAATCGGGGGGGGGCAGGAGATACGCAGTATTTT,-,TRBJ2-3,TRBV7-6,TRBD2
CASSAAQGWNSPLHF,TGTGCCAGCAGTGCAGCACAGGGATGGAATTCACCCCTCCACTTT,-,TRBJ1-6,TRBV28,-
CASSFAGTEAFF,TGTGCCAGCAGCTTTGCGGGCACTGAAGCTTTCTTT,-,TRBJ1-1,TRBV7-2,-
CASSLNRGFDTEAFF,TGTGCCAGCAGTCTCAACAGGGGGTTCGACACTGAAGCTTTCTTT,-,TRBJ1-1,TRBV28,TRBD1
CASSLGTWNSYEQYF,TGTGCCAGTAGCCTCGGGACATGGAATTCCTACGAGCAGTACTTC,many,TRBJ2-7,TRBV19,-
CASSFDKTGELFF,TGTGCCAGCAGCTTTGACAAAACCGGGGAGCTGTTTTTT,few,TRBJ2-2,TRBV7-6,-
CASSLAGGPATEQFF,TGCGCCAGCAGCTTGGCGGGAGGGCCGGCGACTGAGCAGTTCTTC,-,TRBJ2-1,TRBV5-1,TRBD2
CASSVSGAGYEQYF,TGTGCCAGCAGCGTCAGCGGGGCCGGCTACGAGCAGTACTTC,once,TRBJ2-7,TRBV9,TRBD2
CSVARRDRAPDTQYF,TGCAGCGTCGCCAGAAGGGACAGGGCCCCAGATACGCAGTATTTT,-,TRBJ2-3,TRBV29-1,TRBD1
CASSSTRRAFF,TGTGCCAGCAGTTCCACACGAAGAGCTTTCTTT,-,TRBJ1-1,TRBV12-3/TRBV12-4,-
CASSLDPGWTEAFF,TGTGCCAGCAGCTTGGATCCAGGTTGGACTGAAGCTTTCTTT,-,TRBJ1-1,TRBV5-4,-
CASSLSPTGVGEKLFF,TGTGCCAGCAGTTTATCCCCAACAGGGGTGGGTGAAAAACTGTTTTTT,few,TRBJ1-4,TRBV27,TRBD1
CASGLGLAGRTDTQYF,TGTGCTAGTGGCCTGGGACTAGCGGGACGCACAGATACGCAGTATTTT,-,TRBJ2-3,TRBV12-5,TRBD2
CASSSNRGHREKLFF,TGTGCCAGCAGTTCGAACAGGGGGCATCGGGAAAAACTGTTTTTT,-,TRBJ1-4,TRBV27,TRBD1
CASSLGWDTTQYF,TGTGCCAGCAGCTTAGGGTGGGACACTACGCAGTATTTT,-,TRBJ2-3,TRBV11-1,-
CASSNPLSVAETQYF,TGTGCCAGCAGCAACCCTCTTTCAGTCGCAGAGACCCAGTACTTC,once,TRBJ2-5,TRBV9,-
CASSKTGGFGNQPQHF,TGTGCCAGCAGCAAGACAGGGGGCTTTGGTAATCAGCCCCAGCATTTT,few,TRBJ1-5,TRBV28,TRBD1
CAWSVRRGELFF,TGTGCCTGGAGTGTAAGGAGAGGGGAGCTGTTTTTT,-,TRBJ2-2,TRBV30,-
CASSRQINQPQHF,TGTGCCAGCAGCCGACAGATCAATCAGCCCCAGCATTTT,once,TRBJ1-5,TRBV28,-
CASGQGAKGNQPQHF,TGTGCTAGCGGACAGGGGGCAAAGGGGAATCAGCCCCAGCATTTT,-,TRBJ1-5,TRBV12-5,TRBD1
CASSGQGVDTEAFF,TGCGCCAGCAGCGGTCAGGGGGTTGACACTGAAGCTTTCTTT,-,TRBJ1-1,TRBV5-1,TRBD1
CASSWGTVYEQYF,TGTGCCAGCAGTTGGGGGACTGTCTACGAGCAGTACTTC,-,TRBJ2-7,TRBV28,-
CASSLSPDTIYF,TGTGCCAGCAGCTTATCTCCGGACACCATATATTTT,few,TRBJ1-3,TRBV7-9,-
CASSLVRNTEAFF,TGTGCCAGCAGCTTAGTCAGGAACACTGAAGCTTTCTTT,-,TRBJ1-1,TRBV7-9,-
CATARGNEQYF,TGTGCCACTGCCAGGGGGAACGAGCAGTACTTC,-,TRBJ2-7,TRBV10-3,TRBD1
CASSFGNNRGTQYF,TGCGCCAGCAGCTTCGGAAATAACAGGGGGACGCAGTATTTT,-,TRBJ2-3,TRBV5-1,TRBD1
CASSSRTSQSPYEQYF,TGTGCCAGCAGCTCGAGGACTAGCCAGTCCCCCTACGAGCAGTACTTC,-,TRBJ2-7,TRBV5-5,TRBD2
CSVQGAQASGYTF,TGCAGCGTCCAGGGGGCGCAAGCTTCTGGCTACACCTTC,once,TRBJ1-2,TRBV29-1,TRBD1
CASSYNAKRSYGYTF,TGTGCCAGCAGTTATAACGCTAAAAGAAGCTATGGCTACACCTTC,-,TRBJ1-2,TRBV6-5,-
CASRRTAGANVLTF,TGTGCCAGCAGAAGGACAGCCGGGGCCAACGTCCTGACTTTC,-,TRBJ2-6,TRBV6-5,-
CASSLSGNKNTEAFF,TGTGCCAGCAGCTTATCTGGCAACAAGAACACTGAAGCTTTCTTT,-,TRBJ1-1,TRBV11-2,-
CASTNSWGGNSPLHF,TGTGCCAGTACCAACTCCTGGGGGGGGAATTCACCCCTCCACTTT,large,TRBJ1-6,TRBV19,-
CASSEKGWGGGQPQHF,TGTGCCAGCAGTGAAAAAGGGTGGGGTGGGGGCCAGCCCCAGCATTTT,-,TRBJ1-5,TRBV2,-
CATSRGPPGLINEKLFF,TGTGCCACCAGCAGAGGCCCCCCAGGGCTCATTAATGAAAAACTGTTTTTT,once,TRBJ1-4,TRBV15,-
CASSWSEGEQFF,TGCGCCAGCAGCTGGTCAGAGGGAGAGCAGTTCTTC,-,TRBJ2-1,TRBV5-1,-
CASSESLGSSGNTIYF,TGTGCCAGCAGTGAATCTCTGGGCTCCTCTGGAAACACCATATATTTT,-,TRBJ1-3,TRBV6-1,-
CASSLTSGAYNEQFF,TGCGCCAGCAGCCTTACTAGCGGGGCTTACAATGAGCAGTTCTTC,-,TRBJ2-1,TRBV5-1,TRBD2
CASSLLAGLNEQFF,TGTGCCAGCAGTTTGCTAGCGGGCCTCAATGAGCAGTTCTTC,-,TRBJ2-1,TRBV28,TRBD2
CASSRTSNEQFF,TGTGCCAGCAGTCGGACTAGCAATGAGCAGTTCTTC,-,TRBJ2-1,TRBV6-2/TRBV6-3,TRBD2
CASSINGASAEAFF,TGTGCCAGCAGCATAAATGGGGCGTCGGCTGAAGCTTTCTTT,-,TRBJ1-1,TRBV28,-
CASSDGGTNTEAFF,TGTGCCAGCAGTGACGGCGGCACGAACACTGAAGCTTTCTTT,few,TRBJ1-1,TRBV6-4,-